Listed below are T cell receptor beta chains from one sample, sequenced in a study of T cells after yellow fever vaccination. TCRdb called the 5' RACE reads again in MiXCR, with one record for every CDR3 protein. The table has 150,000 to 200,000 distinct CDR3 sequences, around 9.7% seen once. The material was CD8+ T cells sorted from PBMCs, obtained 45 days after the yellow fever booster vaccination. The receptors come from a man younger than 35 who received the YFV17D yellow fever vaccine. Both conserved end residues are part of each CDR3. The D gene is left open where the match is weak. Size is stated for part of the rows, as once, few or many counts, or as a class when the clone is expanded.

clone size: few
J gene: TRBJ1-6
D gene: NA
V gene: TRBV7-2
CDR3 DNA: TGTGCCAGCAGCTTATCCGGGAATTCACCCCTCCACTTT
CDR3 protein: CASSLSGNSPLHF

clone size: many
J gene: TRBJ1-5
D gene: NA
V gene: TRBV10-2
CDR3 DNA: TGCGCCACCCAGACAGACTCGGGGCCCCAGCATTTT
CDR3 protein: CATQTDSGPQHF

clone size: NA
J gene: TRBJ1-2
D gene: NA
V gene: TRBV6-1
CDR3 DNA: TGTGCCAGCGGGTACGGCTACACCTTC
CDR3 protein: CASGYGYTF

clone size: few
J gene: TRBJ1-3
D gene: NA
V gene: TRBV6-5
CDR3 DNA: TGTGCCAGCAGTCCCTTAGGAGGGGGTGGAAACACCATATATTTT
CDR3 protein: CASSPLGGGGNTIYF

clone size: NA
J gene: TRBJ2-5
D gene: NA
V gene: TRBV5-6
CDR3 DNA: TGTGCCAGCAAAGCCCCCTCCGTCGGGACCCAGTACTTC
CDR3 protein: CASKAPSVGTQYF

clone size: NA
J gene: TRBJ2-2
D gene: NA
V gene: TRBV4-3
CDR3 DNA: TGCGCCAGCAGCCAAGGGCAGGGTATCGGGGAGCTGTTTTTT
CDR3 protein: CASSQGQGIGELFF

clone size: NA
J gene: TRBJ1-5
D gene: NA
V gene: TRBV19
CDR3 DNA: TGTGCCAGTAGCACCCGGGACAACAATCAGCCCCAGCATTTT
CDR3 protein: CASSTRDNNQPQHF

clone size: many
J gene: TRBJ2-7
D gene: NA
V gene: TRBV12-3/TRBV12-4
CDR3 DNA: TGTGCCAGCAGCCCCGGGATATCCTACGAGCAGTACTTC
CDR3 protein: CASSPGISYEQYF

clone size: NA
J gene: TRBJ2-3
D gene: NA
V gene: TRBV6-5
CDR3 DNA: TGTGCCAGCAGTTACGGGGTGGGCGTCAGCACAGATACGCAGTATTTT
CDR3 protein: CASSYGVGVSTDTQYF

clone size: NA
J gene: TRBJ2-3
D gene: NA
V gene: TRBV13
CDR3 DNA: TGTGCCAGCAGGCCCCCTAGCGCCGATACGCAGTATTTT
CDR3 protein: CASRPPSADTQYF

clone size: NA
J gene: TRBJ1-2
D gene: NA
V gene: TRBV12-3/TRBV12-4
CDR3 DNA: TGTGCCAGCAGTTTGCAAGGGGCCCTGGGCTACACCTTC
CDR3 protein: CASSLQGALGYTF

clone size: few
J gene: TRBJ1-4
D gene: TRBD1
V gene: TRBV2
CDR3 DNA: TGTGCCAGCAGTGGAAAGGACAGGGGATATGAAAAACTGTTTTTT
CDR3 protein: CASSGKDRGYEKLFF

clone size: NA
J gene: TRBJ1-4
D gene: NA
V gene: TRBV4-1
CDR3 DNA: TGCGCCAGCAGCCACCCGGACAGCAGTAATGAAAAACTGTTTTTT
CDR3 protein: CASSHPDSSNEKLFF

clone size: NA
J gene: TRBJ2-5
D gene: TRBD2
V gene: TRBV6-5
CDR3 DNA: TGTGCCATCGGCGGGGGGGTGGAGACCCAGTACTTC
CDR3 protein: CAIGGGVETQYF

clone size: NA
J gene: TRBJ1-1
D gene: NA
V gene: TRBV3-1
CDR3 DNA: TGTGCCAGCAGCCAAGAGGCAGGGTGGAACACTGAAGCTTTCTTT
CDR3 protein: CASSQEAGWNTEAFF

clone size: few
J gene: TRBJ2-1
D gene: TRBD2
V gene: TRBV29-1
CDR3 DNA: TGCAGCGTTGCCGGGACTAGCGGTACATATGAGCAGTTCTTC
CDR3 protein: CSVAGTSGTYEQFF

clone size: few
J gene: TRBJ1-2
D gene: TRBD1
V gene: TRBV4-2
CDR3 DNA: TGTGCCAGCAGCCAAGAGACAGGGGGCAACTATGGCTACACCTTC
CDR3 protein: CASSQETGGNYGYTF

clone size: many
J gene: TRBJ1-4
D gene: NA
V gene: TRBV6-2/TRBV6-3
CDR3 DNA: TGTGCCAGCAGCTGGCGGCCAGGGGACGGAAGAAAACTGTTTTTT
CDR3 protein: CASSWRPGDGRKLFF

clone size: NA
J gene: TRBJ1-6
D gene: NA
V gene: TRBV5-1
CDR3 DNA: TGCGCCAGCAGCTATCTCCGTGGCAATTCACCCCTCCACTTT
CDR3 protein: CASSYLRGNSPLHF

clone size: NA
J gene: TRBJ2-2
D gene: NA
V gene: TRBV5-4
CDR3 DNA: TGTGCCAGCAGTCTGGCCACGGAGCACACCGGGGAGCTGTTTTTT
CDR3 protein: CASSLATEHTGELFF

clone size: NA
J gene: TRBJ2-1
D gene: NA
V gene: TRBV6-5
CDR3 DNA: TGTGCCAGCAGTCCTCCGGGCGGGGCAAACAATGAGCAGTTCTTC
CDR3 protein: CASSPPGGANNEQFF

clone size: few
J gene: TRBJ1-1
D gene: TRBD1
V gene: TRBV29-1
CDR3 DNA: TGCAGCGCGGGACAGGGTATGAACACTGAAGCTTTCTTT
CDR3 protein: CSAGQGMNTEAFF

clone size: few
J gene: TRBJ1-4
D gene: NA
V gene: TRBV6-5
CDR3 DNA: TGTGCCAGCAGTTACTCGGTTGGGGGGCGCAGTGAAAAACTGTTTTTT
CDR3 protein: CASSYSVGGRSEKLFF

clone size: many
J gene: TRBJ2-1
D gene: TRBD1
V gene: TRBV7-8
CDR3 DNA: TGTGCCAGCAGCGGGGGGACAGGGGTTGCGAATGAGCAGTTCTTC
CDR3 protein: CASSGGTGVANEQFF

clone size: NA
J gene: TRBJ2-1
D gene: TRBD2
V gene: TRBV7-9
CDR3 DNA: TGTGCCAGCAGCCCGACTAGCGGGGACAATGAACAGTTCTTC
CDR3 protein: CASSPTSGDNEQFF

clone size: many
J gene: TRBJ1-5
D gene: NA
V gene: TRBV12-3/TRBV12-4
CDR3 DNA: TGTGCCAGCAGTTTTTCCGGCAATCAGCCCCAGCATTTT
CDR3 protein: CASSFSGNQPQHF

clone size: few
J gene: TRBJ2-1
D gene: NA
V gene: TRBV12-3/TRBV12-4
CDR3 DNA: TGTGCCAGCAGTTCGAAGGACTGGCAGTCCTACAATGAGCAGTTCTTC
CDR3 protein: CASSSKDWQSYNEQFF

clone size: few
J gene: TRBJ2-2
D gene: TRBD2
V gene: TRBV11-2
CDR3 DNA: TGTGCCAGCAGCTTAGCCGGGGGGGGCAACACCGGGGAGCTGTTTTTT
CDR3 protein: CASSLAGGGNTGELFF

clone size: NA
J gene: TRBJ2-5
D gene: TRBD2
V gene: TRBV5-6
CDR3 DNA: TGTGCCAGCAGCCTGGCCGGGACTAGCGAAGAGACCCAGTACTTC
CDR3 protein: CASSLAGTSEETQYF

clone size: NA
J gene: TRBJ1-5
D gene: NA
V gene: TRBV7-8
CDR3 DNA: TGTGCCAGCAGCTTAGAATCAAGACAGGCCAATCAGCCCCAGCATTTT
CDR3 protein: CASSLESRQANQPQHF

clone size: NA
J gene: TRBJ2-1
D gene: TRBD2
V gene: TRBV15
CDR3 DNA: TGTGCCACCAGCAGCGGGGGGGCATACTACAATGAGCAGTTCTTC
CDR3 protein: CATSSGGAYYNEQFF

clone size: many
J gene: TRBJ2-2
D gene: NA
V gene: TRBV5-4
CDR3 DNA: TGTGCCAGCAGTTTTGGTATCCGGGAGCTGTTTTTT
CDR3 protein: CASSFGIRELFF

clone size: NA
J gene: TRBJ1-5
D gene: TRBD1
V gene: TRBV9
CDR3 DNA: TGTGCCAGCAGCGTAGGACAGGGGCACGGTCAGCCCCAGCATTTT
CDR3 protein: CASSVGQGHGQPQHF

clone size: few
J gene: TRBJ2-3
D gene: TRBD2
V gene: TRBV25-1
CDR3 DNA: TGTGCCAGCAGTGGGGACTACACAGATACGCAGTATTTT
CDR3 protein: CASSGDYTDTQYF

clone size: NA
J gene: TRBJ2-2
D gene: NA
V gene: TRBV4-3
CDR3 DNA: TGCGCCAGCAGCCAAGGGGACTTCAACACCGGGGAGCTGTTTTTT
CDR3 protein: CASSQGDFNTGELFF

clone size: few
J gene: TRBJ2-2
D gene: NA
V gene: TRBV11-3
CDR3 DNA: TGTGCCAGCAGCTTTAATGGACTCGCCGGGGAGCTGTTTTTT
CDR3 protein: CASSFNGLAGELFF

clone size: NA
J gene: TRBJ2-1
D gene: NA
V gene: TRBV7-3
CDR3 DNA: TGTGCCAGCAGCCCTGCTGCTGGACACGGCTCCTACAATGAGCAGTTCTTC
CDR3 protein: CASSPAAGHGSYNEQFF

clone size: few
J gene: TRBJ1-5
D gene: NA
V gene: TRBV19
CDR3 DNA: TGTGCCTGTACAGGGTTTGGCAATCAGCCCCAGCATTTT
CDR3 protein: CACTGFGNQPQHF

clone size: NA
J gene: TRBJ1-2
D gene: NA
V gene: TRBV5-5
CDR3 DNA: TGTGCCAGCAGTCGCCGGGGAGATGGCTACACCTTC
CDR3 protein: CASSRRGDGYTF

clone size: NA
J gene: TRBJ1-1
D gene: TRBD1
V gene: TRBV20-1
CDR3 DNA: TGCAGTGCTAGAGCTACGGACCAATGGAAAGGGGGACAGGGTAGTGCTTTCTTT
CDR3 protein: CSARATDQWKGGQGSAFF

clone size: NA
J gene: TRBJ2-7
D gene: NA
V gene: TRBV19
CDR3 DNA: TGTGCCAGTAGTATGGGCTCCTACGAGCAGTACTTC
CDR3 protein: CASSMGSYEQYF

clone size: many
J gene: TRBJ2-1
D gene: TRBD1
V gene: TRBV7-7
CDR3 DNA: TGTGCTAGCGGCGGGGACAGGGACGATGAGCAGTTCTTC
CDR3 protein: CASGGDRDDEQFF

clone size: NA
J gene: TRBJ1-1
D gene: NA
V gene: TRBV12-3/TRBV12-4
CDR3 DNA: TGTGCCAGCTCCCCTGGTGGGGCTGAAGCTTTCTTT
CDR3 protein: CASSPGGAEAFF